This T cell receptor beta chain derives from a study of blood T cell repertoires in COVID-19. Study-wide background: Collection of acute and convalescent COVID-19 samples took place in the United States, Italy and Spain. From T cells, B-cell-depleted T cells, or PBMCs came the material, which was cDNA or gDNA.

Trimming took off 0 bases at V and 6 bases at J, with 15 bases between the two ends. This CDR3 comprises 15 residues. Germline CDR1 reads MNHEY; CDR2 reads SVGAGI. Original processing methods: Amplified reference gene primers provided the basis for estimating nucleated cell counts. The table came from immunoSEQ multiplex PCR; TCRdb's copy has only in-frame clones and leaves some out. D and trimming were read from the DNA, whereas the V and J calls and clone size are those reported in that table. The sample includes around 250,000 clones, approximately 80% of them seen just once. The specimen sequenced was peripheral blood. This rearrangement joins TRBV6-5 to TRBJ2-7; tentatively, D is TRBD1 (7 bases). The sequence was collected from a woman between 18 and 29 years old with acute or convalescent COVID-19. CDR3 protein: CASSYSRQGGFEQYF. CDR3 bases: TGTGCCAGCAGTTACTCGAGGCAGGGGGGTTTCGAGCAGTACTTC.